One and the same sample provided the 23 T cell receptor beta chains below, sequenced in a study of blood T cell repertoires in COVID-19. Sequencing was performed with immunoSEQ multiplex PCR; in TCRdb, only in-frame clones are kept and a portion is missing. The sample has over 200,000 clones, approximately 87% seen once. Input material: peripheral blood. These receptors were collected from a woman in her fifties or sixties with acute or convalescent COVID-19.

This clone appeared once. The rearrangement links TRBV24-1 to TRBJ2-7, with 10 bases identical to TRBD2. The germline gives CDR1 KGHDR, CDR2 SFDVKD. The CDR3 contains 15 residues. V was clipped by 7 bases and J by 3 bases; unmatched bases: 8. CDR3 in amino acids: CATSQGTSVNYEQYF. The CDR3 DNA reads as TGTGCCACCAGCCAAGGGACTAGCGTTAACTACGAGCAGTACTTC.

V gene TRBV10-3 combines with J gene TRBJ2-3; TRBD2 matches at 7 bases. The CDR3 contains 17 residues. CDR1 is ENHRY and CDR2 is SYGVKD in the germline V gene. V was pared by 0 bases and J by 3 bases, with 9 bases of the junction left unmatched. DNA for the CDR3: TGTGCCATCAGTGAGTCACGTGGCGGGAGCGAGACAGATACGCAGTATTTT. Amino acid sequence: CAISESRGGSETDTQYF.

The chain carries TRBV3-1 (or the pseudogene TRBV3-2) and TRBJ1-5; D not resolved. The CDR3 is made up of 13 amino acids. The V end lost 0 bases, the J end lost 6 bases, and 6 bases lay between the germline ends. The V gene's germline CDR1 is LGHDT and CDR2 YNNKEL (reference sequence). Here the CDR3 DNA reads TGTGCCAGCAGCCAAGATGTCATTCAGCCCCAGCATTTT. Its translation: CASSQDVIQPQHF.

The rearrangement links TRBV28 to TRBJ1-1; D perhaps matches TRBD1 (6 bases). The ends were cut back, 5 bases at V and 11 bases at J, with 21 bases in the middle. Germline V gene data show CDR1 as MDHEN and CDR2 as SYDVKM. This CDR3 spans 14 amino acids. In DNA form, the CDR3 reads TGTGCCAGCAGTCCCCCCGACAGGTTGGGTGATGCTTTCTTT. Protein: CASSPPDRLGDAFF.

This clone came up a few times. The V and J genes are TRBV30 and TRBJ2-7; 8 positions agree with TRBD1. Germline values: CDR1 GTSNPN, CDR2 SVGIG (reference sequence). The V gene end was trimmed by 0 bases and the J gene end by 3 bases; junction bases not matched to a gene: 7. The CDR3 has 15 residues. The CDR3, as DNA: TGTGCCTGGAGTGTACGGGACAGGATGTACTACGAGCAGTACTTC. This translates into CAWSVRDRMYYEQYF.

The chain is built from TRBV14 and TRBJ1-4; 7 bases match TRBD1. The V gene end was trimmed by 5 bases and the J gene end by 2 bases; junction bases not matched to a gene: 5. CDR3 length: 15 amino acids. CDR1 and CDR2 (germline): SGHDN, FVKESK. The CDR3 here is CASSVWTGTNEKLFF. The CDR3 DNA is TGTGCCAGCAGCGTTTGGACAGGCACTAATGAAAAACTGTTTTTT.

The chain employs TRBV28 and TRBJ2-7; TRBD1 might be the D (5 bases). Germline CDR1 is MDHEN and CDR2 is SYDVKM. The CDR3 loop spans 18 amino acids. V was pared by 1 base and J by 1 base, with 20 bases between. CDR3 coding DNA: TGTGCCAGCAGTTTATTACGGCTCCACAGGACAACGTCCTACGAGCAGTACTTC. Its protein product is CASSLLRLHRTTSYEQYF.

This chain links TRBV10-2 with TRBJ2-1; D uncertain. Per the germline V gene, CDR1 is WSHSY and CDR2 is SAAADI. The CDR3 is 15 residues long. Deletions cut 2 bases from V and 5 bases from J, with 13 bases between. The CDR3 region is CASSEGSRWDNEQFF. CDR3 sequence (DNA): TGCGCCAGCAGTGAGGGATCGCGGTGGGACAATGAGCAGTTCTTC.

The V and J genes are TRBV27 and TRBJ1-2, with a weak D call TRBD1 (5 bases). The CDR3 contains 13 residues. CDR1 is MNHEY, CDR2 SMNVEV, per germline (reference sequence). With 3 bases removed from V and 7 bases from J, the gap between germline ends came to 12 bases. The CDR3 here is CASSFWQGGGYTF. The CDR3 coding sequence is TGTGCCAGCAGTTTTTGGCAGGGAGGTGGCTACACCTTC.

The J gene is TRBJ1-4, the V gene TRBV5-6, with D uncertain. Trimming stripped 4 bases from V and 5 bases from J, with 15 bases between. The CDR3 runs 15 residues. Germline V gene sequence: CDR1 SGHDT, CDR2 YYEEEE. The CDR3 sequence: CASSPSPLGNEKLFF. In DNA form, the CDR3 reads TGTGCCAGCAGCCCGTCTCCTCTGGGCAATGAAAAACTGTTTTTT. Drawing the rest from reference TRBV5-6 and TRBJ1-4, the complete variable domain is DAGVTQSPTHLIKTRGQQVTLRCSPKSGHDTVSWYQQALGQGPQFIFQYYEEEERQRGNFPDRFSGHQFPNYSSELNVNALLLGDSALYLCASSPSPLGNEKLFFGSGTQLSVL.

On this clone: The same CDR3 arises from other DNA sequences in this sample as well. The V call is TRBV28, the J call TRBJ2-3; 9 nucleotides line up with TRBD2. V lost 4 bases, J lost 3 bases, and 5 bases stayed unmatched. The length of the CDR3 is 15 residues. The germline V gene encodes CDR1 MDHEN and CDR2 SYDVKM. CDR3 DNA sequence: TGTGCCAGCAGTTCCCCAGCGGGAGGAACAGATACGCAGTATTTT. It specifies CASSSPAGGTDTQYF.

The chain couples TRBV28 to TRBJ1-2; possibly TRBD1 for D (5 bases). Germline CDR1 and CDR2: MDHEN and SYDVKM. This CDR3 region has 14 residues. V was clipped by 1 base and J by 7 bases, with 13 bases between them. The CDR3 protein is CASSLLAGVGGYTF. As DNA, the CDR3 is TGTGCCAGCAGTTTATTAGCGGGGGTTGGTGGCTACACCTTC.

V is TRBV28 and J is TRBJ1-5, with D tentatively TRBD1 (6 bases). The CDR3 length is 15 residues. The ends were cut back, 1 base at V and 5 bases at J, with 12 bases in the middle. Germline V gene lookup returns CDR1 MDHEN and CDR2 SYDVKM. The CDR3 DNA reads as TGTGCCAGCAGTTTATCAGGGGTTGGTGATCAGCCCCAGCATTTT. This encodes CASSLSGVGDQPQHF. Filled out from reference TRBV28 and TRBJ1-5, the complete variable domain reads DVKVTQSSRYLVKRTGEKVFLECVQDMDHENMFWYRQDPGLGLRLIYFSYDVKMKEKGDIPEGYSVSREKKERFSLILESASTNQTSMYLCASSLSGVGDQPQHFGDGTRLSIL.

The V and J genes are TRBV9 and TRBJ2-5; a weak D match, TRBD1 (5 bases). This CDR3 region has 15 residues. Germline V gene sequence: CDR1 SGDLS, CDR2 YYNGEE. Trimming took off 1 base at V and 2 bases at J, with 12 bases between the two ends. In DNA, the CDR3 is TGTGCCAGCAGCGTAACCCCCAGGACACAAGAGACCCAGTACTTC. Its protein product is CASSVTPRTQETQYF. The entire variable domain, with the rest obtained from reference TRBV9 and TRBJ2-5, is as follows: DSGVTQTPKHLITATGQRVTLRCSPRSGDLSVYWYQQSLDQGLQFLIQYYNGEERAKGNILERFSAQQFPDLHSELNLSSLELGDSALYFCASSVTPRTQETQYFGPGTRLLVL.

This clone was seen a few times. The J gene is TRBJ2-3, the V gene TRBV6-2 or TRBV6-3, with D tentatively TRBD1 (6 bases). Per germline, CDR1 MNHEY and CDR2 SVGEGT. The CDR3 totals 14 residues. The V and J ends lost 6 bases and 7 bases respectively, with 17 bases between them. The CDR3 spells CASSLTGQTNTQYF. CDR3 nucleotide sequence: TGTGCCAGCAGCCTTACCGGACAGACTAATACGCAGTATTTT.

V gene TRBV18 combines with J gene TRBJ1-2; no clear D gene. V shed 1 base and J shed 5 bases, with 14 bases lying between them. The V gene's germline CDR1 is KGHSH and CDR2 LQKENI. The CDR3 length is 15 residues. The CDR3 loop reads CASSPLQPAAYGYTF. The CDR3 coding sequence is TGTGCCAGCTCACCACTACAGCCAGCCGCTTATGGCTACACCTTC.

This chain links TRBV6-2 or TRBV6-3 with TRBJ2-2, with a tentative D call TRBD2 (6 bases). Per germline, CDR1 MNHEY and CDR2 SVGEGT. V was cut by 7 bases and J by 5 bases, with 14 bases left in between. The CDR3 is made up of 14 amino acids. The CDR3 sequence is CASNPGLVTGELFF. The CDR3 nucleotides are TGTGCCAGCAACCCGGGACTTGTAACCGGGGAGCTGTTTTTT.

The J gene is TRBJ2-7, the V gene TRBV7-2; 7 bases are a match to TRBD2. The CDR3 has 15 residues. Per germline, CDR1 SGHTA and CDR2 FQGNSA. Trimming at V came to 1 base and at J to 9 bases, leaving 12 bases not matched to a gene. As DNA, the CDR3 is TGTGCCAGCAGCTTAGGAGCGGGGCCACCCCACGGGCAGTACTTC. Its translation is CASSLGAGPPHGQYF.

V and J are TRBV5-1 and TRBJ1-6, with a possible D match to TRBD1 (5 bases). Between the trimmed V and J ends, which lost 4 bases and 9 bases, there was a span of 17 bases. Looked up from germline, CDR1 is SGHRS and CDR2 is YFSETQ. The CDR3 contains 15 residues. In nucleotides, the CDR3 is TGCGCCAGCAGCCGAGACACAGGCGGGGGTTCACCCCTCCACTTT. Protein product: CASSRDTGGGSPLHF.

The rearrangement uses TRBV5-4 and TRBJ2-1; D is possibly TRBD2 (6 bases). Germline loops: CDR1 SGHNT, CDR2 YYREEE (reference sequence). V was pared by 4 bases and J by 0 bases, with 11 bases between. CDR3 size: 15 residues. The CDR3 here is CASSPEGSSYNEQFF. The CDR3 DNA reads TGTGCCAGCAGCCCGGAGGGGAGCTCCTACAATGAGCAGTTCTTC.

The J gene is TRBJ1-1, the V gene TRBV11-2, with 9 positions matching TRBD1. After removal of 8 bases from V and 5 bases from J, the junction contained 6 bases not matched to a gene. The CDR3 runs to 13 residues. Germline V gene data show CDR1 as SGHAT and CDR2 as FQNNGV. The CDR3 spells CASDYGQGTEAFF. CDR3 nucleotide sequence: TGTGCCAGCGACTACGGACAGGGGACTGAAGCTTTCTTT.

The chain links TRBV7-3 to TRBJ1-1, with 7 bases matching TRBD1. Trimming cost V 5 bases and J 4 bases; bases outside gene matches: 7. This CDR3 is 14 amino acids long. CDR1 is SGHTA and CDR2 is FQGTGA in the germline V gene. The CDR3, as DNA: TGTGCCAGCAGCCCCATGGACAGGCCCACTGAAGCTTTCTTT. Encoded protein: CASSPMDRPTEAFF.

The rearrangement uses TRBV11-3 and TRBJ2-2, with 9 nucleotides matching TRBD2. Germline V CDR1 and CDR2: SGHNT, YENEEA. After removal of 2 bases from V and 5 bases from J, the junction contained 12 bases not matched to a gene. The length of the CDR3 is 18 residues. CDR3 sequence reads: CASSLPHQAGGGTGELFF. CDR3 DNA sequence: TGTGCCAGCAGCTTACCTCATCAAGCGGGAGGCGGGACCGGGGAGCTGTTTTTT.